Presented here are 18 T cell receptor beta chains from one specimen sequenced in a study of OX40 agonist ivuxolimab in advanced cancers. The repertoire was sequenced with immunoSEQ multiplex PCR; TCRdb's copy has only in-frame clones and lacks some. The sample records 60,000 to 80,000 clones, about four fifths being singletons. Material: CD4+ or CD8+ T cells sorted from blood, obtained in a trial of the OX40 agonist ivuxolimab. Receptors originate from an adult with an advanced solid tumor such as melanoma, head and neck, liver or kidney cancer.

V and J are TRBV2 and TRBJ2-5; 12 bases are shared with TRBD1. V trimming: 6 bases; J trimming: 4 bases; junction bases outside the gene matches: 9. The CDR3 sequence is 16 residues long. From germline, CDR1 is SNHLY and CDR2 FYNNEI. CDR3 region: CASRLTWDRGRETQYF. The CDR3 region has the DNA TGTGCCAGCAGACTCACGTGGGACAGGGGGCGAGAGACCCAGTACTTC.

The sample holds a few counts of this clone. This chain links TRBV6-1 with TRBJ1-2; 8 nucleotides match TRBD1. The CDR3 runs to 12 residues. With 6 bases clipped from V and 8 bases from J, the junction kept 5 bases outside the gene matches. Germline assignment: CDR1 MNHNS and CDR2 SASEGT. The CDR3 protein is CASRSWTGGYTF. DNA for the CDR3: TGTGCCAGCAGATCCTGGACAGGGGGCTACACCTTC.

The chain employs TRBV19 and TRBJ1-3; D uncertain. Trimming left V 1 base short and J 0 bases short, with 7 bases between. Per germline, CDR1 LNHDA and CDR2 SQIVND (reference sequence). This CDR3 is 15 amino acids long. CDR3 bases: TGTGCCAGTAGTATAGCCGGGATCTCTGGAAACACCATATATTTT. Translated: CASSIAGISGNTIYF.

V gene TRBV6-5 combines with J gene TRBJ2-2; the D gene is possibly TRBD1 (5 bases). In germline, CDR1 is MNHEY, CDR2 SVGAGI. Deletions cut 2 bases from V and 5 bases from J, with 6 bases between. CDR3 length equals 13 residues. The chain's CDR3 is CASSYAGTGELFF. The CDR3 region has the DNA TGTGCCAGCAGTTACGCAGGGACCGGGGAGCTGTTTTTT.

Note on this clone: One end of the junction fails to match germline, which may point to a read error. The chain carries TRBV14 and TRBJ2-7, with D tentatively TRBD1 (6 bases). Per the germline V gene, CDR1 is SGHDN and CDR2 is FVKESK. CDR3 size: 15 residues. The CDR3 protein is CAGSHGQGGFYEQYF. The CDR3 DNA follows: TGTGCCGGCAGCCACGGACAAGGGGGTTTCTACGAGCAGTACTTC.

The chain couples TRBV7-2 to TRBJ2-7; TRBD2 matches at 9 bases. This CDR3 is built from 14 residues. The germline V gene has CDR1 SGHTA and CDR2 FQGNSA. Losses at the gene ends were 3 bases for V and 3 bases for J; bases not matched to a gene: 3. The CDR3 reads CASSLTSGFYEQYF. In DNA form, the CDR3 reads TGTGCCAGCAGCTTGACTAGCGGTTTCTACGAGCAGTACTTC.

V and J are TRBV6-5 and TRBJ1-2, with TRBD1 matching 7 bases. Germline CDR1 MNHEY, CDR2 SVGAGI. The CDR3 runs 12 residues. V lost 6 bases, J lost 7 bases, and 5 bases stayed unmatched. As DNA, the CDR3 is TGTGCCAGCAGAACAGGGGTGGGTGGCTACACCTTC. This encodes CASRTGVGGYTF.

V and J are TRBV5-6 and TRBJ2-7; 8 bases line up with TRBD1. The CDR3 has 15 residues. J was trimmed by 5 bases and V by 1 base; bases with no gene match: 8. Germline CDR1 SGHDT, CDR2 YYEEEE. CDR3 sequence (DNA): TGTGCCAGCAGCTTGTATCAGGGGGCCTTAGACGAGCAGTACTTC. As protein: CASSLYQGALDEQYF. Drawing the rest from reference TRBV5-6 and TRBJ2-7, the complete variable domain is DAGVTQSPTHLIKTRGQQVTLRCSPKSGHDTVSWYQQALGQGPQFIFQYYEEEERQRGNFPDRFSGHQFPNYSSELNVNALLLGDSALYLCASSLYQGALDEQYFGPGTRLTVT.

The chain links TRBV25-1 to TRBJ2-6; D remains ambiguous. The CDR3 has 14 amino acids. The V gene lost 7 bases and the J gene lost 4 bases, with 11 bases spanning the gap. Germline V gene lookup returns CDR1 MGHDK and CDR2 SYGVNS. The CDR3: CASTEIGGANVLTF. The CDR3 region has the DNA TGTGCCAGCACGGAGATCGGGGGGGCCAACGTCCTGACTTTC.

The V call is TRBV6-5, the J call TRBJ1-6; D gene unclear. In germline, CDR1 is MNHEY, CDR2 SVGAGI. The CDR3 is made up of 13 amino acids. V was pared by 5 bases and J by 10 bases, with 12 bases between. DNA for the CDR3: TGTGCCAGCAGTGAAGTAGGGAGCTCACCCCTCCACTTT. Protein: CASSEVGSSPLHF.

This rearrangement joins TRBV5-1 to TRBJ1-2, with D unresolved. V was clipped by 0 bases and J by 4 bases, with 7 bases between them. This CDR3 has 13 amino acids. The germline V gene encodes CDR1 SGHRS and CDR2 YFSETQ. The CDR3 DNA is TGCGCCAGCAGCTTGGCTACTGGCTATGGCTACACCTTC. Translating it yields CASSLATGYGYTF.

The rearrangement joins TRBV7-9 to TRBJ2-1; possibly TRBD2 for D (6 bases). Per germline, CDR1 SEHNR and CDR2 FQNEAQ (reference sequence). V was trimmed by 5 bases and J by 4 bases, leaving 18 bases between them. The CDR3 runs 16 residues. CDR3 sequence (DNA): TGTGCCAGCAGCCCCGGGGGTAGCGGTTATTACAATGAGCAGTTCTTC. This sequence encodes CASSPGGSGYYNEQFF.

The gene calls are TRBV9 and TRBJ1-1; D gene uncertain. V lost 0 bases, J lost 4 bases, and 13 bases lay in between. The CDR3 runs to 15 residues. CDR1 and CDR2 (germline): SGDLS, YYNGEE. The CDR3 loop is CASSVGASGPTEAFF. Here the CDR3 DNA reads TGTGCCAGCAGCGTAGGGGCCTCTGGACCCACTGAAGCTTTCTTT.

A single count supports this clone. The rearrangement uses TRBV18 and TRBJ1-5, with TRBD1 as a possible D gene (6 bases). Germline CDR1 KGHSH, CDR2 LQKENI. Trimming removed 3 bases at V and 6 bases at J, with 12 bases between. The CDR3 length is 14 residues. CDR3 sequence (DNA): TGTGCCAGCTCACCCATCGGGGGGCGTCAGCCCCAGCATTTT. It specifies CASSPIGGRQPQHF.

The chain carries TRBV6-4 and TRBJ2-3; no definite D call. Germline loops: CDR1 MRHNA, CDR2 SNTAGT. This CDR3 has 13 amino acids. The V end lost 6 bases, the J end lost 5 bases, and 12 bases lay between the germline ends. Written as DNA, the CDR3 is TGTGCCAGCAGAGCCCTAACCCAAGATACGCAGTATTTT. Translation: CASRALTQDTQYF.

The V gene is TRBV7-8, the J gene TRBJ2-2; D perhaps matches TRBD2 (5 bases). Germline V gene sequence: CDR1 SGHVS, CDR2 FQNEAQ. Trimming removed 1 base from V and 0 bases from J, with 6 bases in between. CDR3 length: 15 amino acids. CDR3 protein: CASSLVASNTGELFF. The CDR3 region has the DNA TGTGCCAGCAGCTTAGTAGCGTCGAACACCGGGGAGCTGTTTTTT.

The rearrangement links TRBV18 to TRBJ1-1; D is uncertain. CDR3 length: 14 residues. Trimming left V 3 bases short and J 0 bases short, with 8 bases between. CDR1 KGHSH and CDR2 LQKENI come from the germline V gene. CDR3 sequence: CASSPSGMNTEAFF. CDR3 DNA: TGTGCCAGCTCACCGAGCGGGATGAACACTGAAGCTTTCTTT.

This chain uses TRBV30 with TRBJ1-4; no reliable D call. Germline CDR1 GTSNPN, CDR2 SVGIG (reference sequence). Trimming cost V 1 base and J 2 bases, with 5 bases left between them. CDR3 length: 13 residues. CDR3 region: CAWSETTNEKLFF. The CDR3 DNA follows: TGTGCCTGGAGTGAGACTACTAATGAAAAACTGTTTTTT.